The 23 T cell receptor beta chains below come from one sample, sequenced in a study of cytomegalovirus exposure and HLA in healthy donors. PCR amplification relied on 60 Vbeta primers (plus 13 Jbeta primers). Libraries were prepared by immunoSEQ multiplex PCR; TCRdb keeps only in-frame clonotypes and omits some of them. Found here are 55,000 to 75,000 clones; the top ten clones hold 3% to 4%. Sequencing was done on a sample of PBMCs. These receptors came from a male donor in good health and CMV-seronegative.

CDR3: CASTTIWTGHNEKLFF. CDR3 nucleotide sequence: TGTGCCAGTACCACTATCTGGACAGGTCATAATGAAAAACTGTTTTTT. The chain joins TRBV19 to TRBJ1-4; 7 nucleotides match TRBD1. The CDR3 consists of 16 residues. The germline V gene encodes CDR1 LNHDA and CDR2 SQIVND (reference sequence). V shed 7 bases, J shed 4 bases, and the junction held 12 bases outside the gene matches. The variable domain in full, completed from reference TRBV19 and TRBJ1-4, reads DGGITQSPKYLFRKEGQNVTLSCEQNLNHDAMYWYRQDPGQGLRLIYYSQIVNDFQKGDIAEGYSVSREKKESFPLTVTSAQKNPTAFYLCASTTIWTGHNEKLFFGSGTQLSVL.

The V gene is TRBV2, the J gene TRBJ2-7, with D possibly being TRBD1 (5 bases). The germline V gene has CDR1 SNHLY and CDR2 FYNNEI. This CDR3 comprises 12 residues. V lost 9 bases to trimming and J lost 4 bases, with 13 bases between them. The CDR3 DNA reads TGTGCCAGTAGGATAGGGGTGTACGAGCAGTACTTC. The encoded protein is CASRIGVYEQYF. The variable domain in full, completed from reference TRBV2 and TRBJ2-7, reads EPEVTQTPSHQVTQMGQEVILRCVPISNHLYFYWYRQILGQKVEFLVSFYNNEISEKSEIFDDQFSVERPDGSNFTLKIRSTKLEDSAMYFCASRIGVYEQYFGPGTRLTVT.

This CDR3 is CASSGGLRNSPLHF. The CDR3 region has the DNA TGTGCCAGCAGCGGCGGGTTACGTAATTCACCCCTCCACTTT. V and J are TRBV9 and TRBJ1-6; the D is unclear. CDR1 and CDR2 from the germline V gene are SGDLS and YYNGEE. This CDR3 region has 14 residues. Deletions cut 3 bases from V and 6 bases from J, with 10 bases between.

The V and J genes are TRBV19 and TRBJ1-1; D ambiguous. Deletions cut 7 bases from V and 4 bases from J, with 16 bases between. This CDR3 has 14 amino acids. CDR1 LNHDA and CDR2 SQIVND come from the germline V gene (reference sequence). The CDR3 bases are TGTGCCAGTATGAGGCGGGTCGGAGCCACTGAAGCTTTCTTT. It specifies CASMRRVGATEAFF.

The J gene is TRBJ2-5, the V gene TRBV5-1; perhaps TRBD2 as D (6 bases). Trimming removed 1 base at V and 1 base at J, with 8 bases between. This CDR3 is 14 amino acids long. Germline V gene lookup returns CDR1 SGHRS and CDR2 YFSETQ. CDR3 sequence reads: CASSLWRGQETQYF. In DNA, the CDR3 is TGCGCCAGCAGCTTGTGGAGGGGCCAAGAGACCCAGTACTTC.

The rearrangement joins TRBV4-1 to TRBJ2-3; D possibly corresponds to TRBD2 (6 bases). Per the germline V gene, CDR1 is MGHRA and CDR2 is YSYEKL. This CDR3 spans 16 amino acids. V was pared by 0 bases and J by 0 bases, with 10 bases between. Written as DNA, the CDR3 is TGCGCCAGCAGCCAAGAATTCCGGGGGAGCACAGATACGCAGTATTTT. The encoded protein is CASSQEFRGSTDTQYF.

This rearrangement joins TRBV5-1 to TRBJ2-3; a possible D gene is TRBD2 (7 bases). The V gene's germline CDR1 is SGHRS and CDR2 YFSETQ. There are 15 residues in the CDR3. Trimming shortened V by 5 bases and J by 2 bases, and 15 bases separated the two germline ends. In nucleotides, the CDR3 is TGCGCCAGCAGGGGGGGGCTACCTTCCACAGATACGCAGTATTTT. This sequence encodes CASRGGLPSTDTQYF. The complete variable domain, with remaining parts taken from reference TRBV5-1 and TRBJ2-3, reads KAGVTQTPRYLIKTRGQQVTLSCSPISGHRSVSWYQQTPGQGLQFLFEYFSETQRNKGNFPGRFSGRQFSNSRSEMNVSTLELGDSALYLCASRGGLPSTDTQYFGPGTRLTVL.

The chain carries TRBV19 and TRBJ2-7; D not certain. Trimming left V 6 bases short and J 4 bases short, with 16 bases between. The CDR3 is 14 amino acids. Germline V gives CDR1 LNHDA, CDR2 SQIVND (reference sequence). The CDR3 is CASSTVRGLYEQYF. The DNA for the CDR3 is TGTGCCAGTAGCACGGTCAGAGGATTGTACGAGCAGTACTTC.

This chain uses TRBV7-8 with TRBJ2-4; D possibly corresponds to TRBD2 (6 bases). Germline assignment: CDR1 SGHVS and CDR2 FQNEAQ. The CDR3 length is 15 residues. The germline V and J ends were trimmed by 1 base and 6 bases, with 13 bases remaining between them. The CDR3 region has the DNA TGTGCCAGCAGCTTAGGGGAGGAGTGGGGAAACATTCAGTACTTC. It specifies CASSLGEEWGNIQYF. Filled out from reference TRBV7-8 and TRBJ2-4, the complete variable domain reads GAGVSQSPRYKVAKRGQDVALRCDPISGHVSLFWYQQALGQGPEFLTYFQNEAQLDKSGLPSDRFFAERPEGSVSTLKIQRTQQEDSAVYLCASSLGEEWGNIQYFGAGTRLSVL.

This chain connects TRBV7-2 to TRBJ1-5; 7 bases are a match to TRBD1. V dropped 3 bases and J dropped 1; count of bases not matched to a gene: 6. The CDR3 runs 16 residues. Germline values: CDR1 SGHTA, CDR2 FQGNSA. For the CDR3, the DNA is TGTGCCAGCAGCTTTTTCGGGACAGCGAGCAATCAGCCCCAGCATTTT. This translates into CASSFFGTASNQPQHF.

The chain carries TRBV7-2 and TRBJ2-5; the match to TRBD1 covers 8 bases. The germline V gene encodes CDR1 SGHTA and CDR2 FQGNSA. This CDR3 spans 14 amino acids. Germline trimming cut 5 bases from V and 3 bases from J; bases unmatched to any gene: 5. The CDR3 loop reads CASSRQTGEETQYF. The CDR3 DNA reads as TGTGCCAGCAGCCGGCAGACAGGGGAAGAGACCCAGTACTTC.

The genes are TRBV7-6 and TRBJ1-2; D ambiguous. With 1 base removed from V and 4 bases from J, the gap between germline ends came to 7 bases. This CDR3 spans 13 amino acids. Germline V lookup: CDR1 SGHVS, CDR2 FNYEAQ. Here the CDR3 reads CASSLGQLYGYTF. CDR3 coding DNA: TGTGCCAGCAGCTTAGGACAACTCTATGGCTACACCTTC.

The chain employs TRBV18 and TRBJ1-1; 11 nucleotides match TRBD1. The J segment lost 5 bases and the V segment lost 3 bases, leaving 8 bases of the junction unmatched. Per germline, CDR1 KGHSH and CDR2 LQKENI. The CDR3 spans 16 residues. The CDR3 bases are TGTGCCAGCTCACCCGGACAGGGGGCGAGGAAAACTGAAGCTTTCTTT. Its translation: CASSPGQGARKTEAFF.

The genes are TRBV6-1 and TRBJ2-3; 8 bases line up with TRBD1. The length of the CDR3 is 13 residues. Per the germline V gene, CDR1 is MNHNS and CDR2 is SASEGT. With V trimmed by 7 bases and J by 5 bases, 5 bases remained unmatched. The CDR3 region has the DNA TGTGCCAGCACCAAACAGGGGGAAGATACGCAGTATTTT. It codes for CASTKQGEDTQYF.

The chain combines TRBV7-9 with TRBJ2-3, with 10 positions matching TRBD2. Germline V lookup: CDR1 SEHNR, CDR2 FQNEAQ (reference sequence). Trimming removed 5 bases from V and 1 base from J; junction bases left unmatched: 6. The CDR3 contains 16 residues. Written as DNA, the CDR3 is TGTGCCAGCAGCCCGATAGCGGGAGGCCGCACAGATACGCAGTATTTT. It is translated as CASSPIAGGRTDTQYF.

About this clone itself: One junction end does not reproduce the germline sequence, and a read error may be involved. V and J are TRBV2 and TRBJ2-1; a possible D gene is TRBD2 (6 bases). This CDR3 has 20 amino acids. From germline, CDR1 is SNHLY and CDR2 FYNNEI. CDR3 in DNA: TGTGCCAGCAGTGCCCCAAGGGTGCGGGACGGAAGGAGCTCCGACAATGAGCAGTTCTTC. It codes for CASSAPRVRDGRSSDNEQFF.

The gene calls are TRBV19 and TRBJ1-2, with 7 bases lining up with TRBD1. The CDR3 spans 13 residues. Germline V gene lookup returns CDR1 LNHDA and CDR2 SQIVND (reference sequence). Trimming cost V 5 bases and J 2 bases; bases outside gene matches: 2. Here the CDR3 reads CASSLGQNYGYTF. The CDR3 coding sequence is TGTGCCAGTAGTTTGGGACAGAACTATGGCTACACCTTC. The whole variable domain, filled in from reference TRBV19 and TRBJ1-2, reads DGGITQSPKYLFRKEGQNVTLSCEQNLNHDAMYWYRQDPGQGLRLIYYSQIVNDFQKGDIAEGYSVSREKKESFPLTVTSAQKNPTAFYLCASSLGQNYGYTFGSGTRLTVV.

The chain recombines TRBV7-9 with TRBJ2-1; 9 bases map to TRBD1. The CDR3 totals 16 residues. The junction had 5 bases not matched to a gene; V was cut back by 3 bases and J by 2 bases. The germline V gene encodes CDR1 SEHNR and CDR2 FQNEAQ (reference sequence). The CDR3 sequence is CASSFPTGGPYNEQFF. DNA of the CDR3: TGTGCCAGCAGCTTCCCGACAGGGGGTCCCTACAATGAGCAGTTCTTC.

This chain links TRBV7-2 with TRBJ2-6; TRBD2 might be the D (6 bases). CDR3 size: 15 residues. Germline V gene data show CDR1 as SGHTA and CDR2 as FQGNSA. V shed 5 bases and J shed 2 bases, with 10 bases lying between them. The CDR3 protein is CASSAGWTGANVLTF. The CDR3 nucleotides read TGTGCCAGCAGCGCGGGGTGGACTGGGGCCAACGTCCTGACTTTC.

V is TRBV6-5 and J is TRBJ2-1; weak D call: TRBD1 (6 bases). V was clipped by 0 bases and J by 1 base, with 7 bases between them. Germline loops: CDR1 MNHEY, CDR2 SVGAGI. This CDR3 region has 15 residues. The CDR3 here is CASSYSGQSYNEQFF. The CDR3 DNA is TGTGCCAGCAGTTACTCGGGACAATCCTACAATGAGCAGTTCTTC.

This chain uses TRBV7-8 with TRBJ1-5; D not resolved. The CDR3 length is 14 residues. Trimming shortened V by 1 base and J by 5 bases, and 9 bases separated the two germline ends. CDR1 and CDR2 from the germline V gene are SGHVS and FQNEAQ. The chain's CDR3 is CASSLVWGDQPQHF. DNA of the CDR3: TGTGCCAGCAGCTTAGTTTGGGGAGATCAGCCCCAGCATTTT.

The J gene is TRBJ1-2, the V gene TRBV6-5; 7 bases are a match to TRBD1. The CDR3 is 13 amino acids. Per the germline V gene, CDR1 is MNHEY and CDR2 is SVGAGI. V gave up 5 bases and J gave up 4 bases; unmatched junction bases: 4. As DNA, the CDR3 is TGTGCCAGCAGTAAGACAGGGAGCTATGGCTACACCTTC. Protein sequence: CASSKTGSYGYTF.

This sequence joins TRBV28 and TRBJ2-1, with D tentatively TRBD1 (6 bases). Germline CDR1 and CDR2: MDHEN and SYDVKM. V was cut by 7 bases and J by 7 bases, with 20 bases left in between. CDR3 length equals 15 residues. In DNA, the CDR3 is TGTGCCAGCACCAACCTTCCAGGGGCTGGGAATGAGCAGTTCTTC. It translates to CASTNLPGAGNEQFF. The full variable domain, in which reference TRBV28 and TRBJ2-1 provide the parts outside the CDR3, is DVKVTQSSRYLVKRTGEKVFLECVQDMDHENMFWYRQDPGLGLRLIYFSYDVKMKEKGDIPEGYSVSREKKERFSLILESASTNQTSMYLCASTNLPGAGNEQFFGPGTRLTVL.